These T cell receptor beta chains were read from a single sample in a study of beta chain features in type 1 diabetes. Using immunoSEQ multiplex PCR, the repertoire was profiled, and TCRdb retains in-frame clones only, with some absent. The sample holds a few hundred thousand clones, 16% seen once. What was sequenced was naive CD4+ T cells from blood. Receptor source: a man in his thirties or forties with type 1 diabetes. Each CDR3 is given with its conserved first and last residue. D genes are given only for firm matches. Size tells how often a clone was seen (once, few, many) or the class of an expanded clone, and some rows leave it out.

TRBD2	-	TRBV30	TRBJ2-1	CAWSRRLAGDLEQFF	TGTGCCTGGAGTCGCAGACTAGCGGGAGATCTTGAGCAGTTCTTC
-	-	TRBV4-3	TRBJ2-5	CASTLGTQETQYF	-
TRBD1	few	TRBV5-1	TRBJ1-4	CASSLAGTGTEKLFF	TGCGCCAGCAGCTTGGCCGGGACAGGGACTGAAAAACTGTTTTTT
-	-	TRBV7-9	TRBJ2-3	CASSVGFTDTQYF	TGTGCCAGCAGCGTCGGTTTCACAGATACGCAGTATTTT
TRBD2	-	TRBV4-3	TRBJ2-7	CASSQDLAGGRAFEQYF	TGCGCCAGCAGCCAAGATCTTGCTGGCGGGAGGGCCTTCGAGCAGTACTTC
TRBD1	few	TRBV19	TRBJ2-5	CASSIVTGSAETQYF	TGTGCCAGTAGTATAGTGACAGGGTCAGCAGAGACCCAGTACTTC
-	few	TRBV6-6	TRBJ2-3	CASSWLSGTDTQYF	TGTGCCAGCAGTTGGTTGTCTGGGACAGATACGCAGTATTTT
TRBD2	-	TRBV29-1	TRBJ2-7	CSVLPGLGKYEQYF	TGCAGCGTTTTACCGGGACTAGGCAAATACGAGCAGTACTTC
-	-	TRBV7-9	TRBJ2-5	CASSWGGKETQYF	TGTGCCAGCAGCTGGGGCGGCAAAGAGACCCAGTACTTC
TRBD2	-	TRBV5-1	TRBJ2-2	CASSWGLAVNTGELFF	TGCGCCAGCAGCTGGGGACTAGCGGTGAACACCGGGGAGCTGTTTTTT